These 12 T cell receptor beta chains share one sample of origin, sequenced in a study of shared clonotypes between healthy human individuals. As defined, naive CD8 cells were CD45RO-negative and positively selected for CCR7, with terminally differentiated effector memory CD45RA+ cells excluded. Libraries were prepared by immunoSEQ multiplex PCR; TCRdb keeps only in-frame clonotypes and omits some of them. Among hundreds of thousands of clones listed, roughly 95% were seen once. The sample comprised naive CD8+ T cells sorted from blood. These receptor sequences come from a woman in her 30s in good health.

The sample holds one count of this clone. DNA of the CDR3: TGCACCAGCTTCCATGCAACTAATGAAAAACTGTTTTTT. It is translated as CTSFHATNEKLFF. The V gene is TRBV1, the J gene TRBJ1-4; TRBD1, the table's D call, was not compared with the DNA. TRBV1 is assigned pseudogene status. The CDR3 runs 13 residues.

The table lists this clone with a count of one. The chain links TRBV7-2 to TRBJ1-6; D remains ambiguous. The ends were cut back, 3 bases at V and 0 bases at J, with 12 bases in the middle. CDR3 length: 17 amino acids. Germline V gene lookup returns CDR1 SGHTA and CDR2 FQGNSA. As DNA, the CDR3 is TGTGCCAGCAGCTTGGGGTTCCTCAGCTCCTATAATTCACCCCTCCACTTT. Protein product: CASSLGFLSSYNSPLHF.

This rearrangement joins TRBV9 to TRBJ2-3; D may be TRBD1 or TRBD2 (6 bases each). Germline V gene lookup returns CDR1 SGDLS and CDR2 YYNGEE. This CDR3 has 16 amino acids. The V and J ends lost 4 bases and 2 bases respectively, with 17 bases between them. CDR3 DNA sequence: TGTGCCAGCAGCTCCGAGGGGGGTGCCCTCACAGATACGCAGTATTTT. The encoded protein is CASSSEGGALTDTQYF.

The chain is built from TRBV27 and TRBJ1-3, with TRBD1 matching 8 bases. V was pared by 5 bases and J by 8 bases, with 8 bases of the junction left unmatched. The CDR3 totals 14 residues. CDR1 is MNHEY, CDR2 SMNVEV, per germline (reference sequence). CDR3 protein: CASSPGQGWDTIYF. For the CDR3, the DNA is TGTGCCAGCAGTCCTGGACAGGGATGGGACACCATATATTTT.

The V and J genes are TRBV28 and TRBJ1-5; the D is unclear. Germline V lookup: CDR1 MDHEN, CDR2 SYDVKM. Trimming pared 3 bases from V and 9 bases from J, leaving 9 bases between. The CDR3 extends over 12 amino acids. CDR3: CASSLFAGPQHF. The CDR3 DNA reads TGTGCCAGCAGTTTGTTCGCAGGGCCCCAGCATTTT. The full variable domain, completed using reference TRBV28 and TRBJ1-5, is DVKVTQSSRYLVKRTGEKVFLECVQDMDHENMFWYRQDPGLGLRLIYFSYDVKMKEKGDIPEGYSVSREKKERFSLILESASTNQTSMYLCASSLFAGPQHFGDGTRLSIL.

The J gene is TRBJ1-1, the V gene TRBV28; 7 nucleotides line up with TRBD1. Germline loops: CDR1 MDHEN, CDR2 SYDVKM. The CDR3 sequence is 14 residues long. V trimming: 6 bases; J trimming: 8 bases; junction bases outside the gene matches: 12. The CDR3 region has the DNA TGTGCCAGCAGGCATCTTACAGGGGTCCCCGAAGCTTTCTTT. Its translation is CASRHLTGVPEAFF.

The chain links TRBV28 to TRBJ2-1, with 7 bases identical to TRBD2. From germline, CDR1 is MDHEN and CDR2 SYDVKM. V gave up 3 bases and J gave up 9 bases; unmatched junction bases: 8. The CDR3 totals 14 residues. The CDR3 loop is CASSFAGLDTEQFF. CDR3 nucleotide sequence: TGTGCCAGCAGTTTTGCCGGACTAGACACTGAGCAGTTCTTC.

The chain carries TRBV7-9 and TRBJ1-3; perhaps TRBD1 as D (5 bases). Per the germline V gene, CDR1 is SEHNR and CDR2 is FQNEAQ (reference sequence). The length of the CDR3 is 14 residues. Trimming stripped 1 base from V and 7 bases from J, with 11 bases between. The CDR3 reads CASSLGPRGNTIYF. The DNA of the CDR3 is TGTGCCAGCAGCTTAGGACCACGGGGGAACACCATATATTTT.

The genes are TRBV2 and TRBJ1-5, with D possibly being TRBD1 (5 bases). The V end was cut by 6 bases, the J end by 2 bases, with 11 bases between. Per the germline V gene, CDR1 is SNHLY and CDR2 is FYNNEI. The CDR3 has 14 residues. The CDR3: CASSLRGGNQPQHF. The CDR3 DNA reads TGTGCCAGCAGCCTCAGAGGGGGCAATCAGCCCCAGCATTTT.

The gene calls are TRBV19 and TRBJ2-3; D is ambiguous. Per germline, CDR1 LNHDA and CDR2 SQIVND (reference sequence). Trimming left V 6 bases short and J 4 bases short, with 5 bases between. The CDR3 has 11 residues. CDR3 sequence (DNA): TGTGCCAGTAGCCGGTCAGATACGCAGTATTTT. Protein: CASSRSDTQYF.

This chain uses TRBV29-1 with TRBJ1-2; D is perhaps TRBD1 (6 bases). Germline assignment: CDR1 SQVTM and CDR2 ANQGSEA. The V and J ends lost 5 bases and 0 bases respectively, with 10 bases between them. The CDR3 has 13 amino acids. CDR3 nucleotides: TGCAGCGTTTACCAGGGGACTAACTATGGCTACACCTTC. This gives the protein CSVYQGTNYGYTF.

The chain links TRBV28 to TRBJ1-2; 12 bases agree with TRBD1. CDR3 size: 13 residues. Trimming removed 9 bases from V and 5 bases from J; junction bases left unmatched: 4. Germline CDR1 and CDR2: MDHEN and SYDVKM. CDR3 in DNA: TGTGCCAGTAGGGACAGGGGGCCATATGGCTACACCTTC. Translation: CASRDRGPYGYTF.